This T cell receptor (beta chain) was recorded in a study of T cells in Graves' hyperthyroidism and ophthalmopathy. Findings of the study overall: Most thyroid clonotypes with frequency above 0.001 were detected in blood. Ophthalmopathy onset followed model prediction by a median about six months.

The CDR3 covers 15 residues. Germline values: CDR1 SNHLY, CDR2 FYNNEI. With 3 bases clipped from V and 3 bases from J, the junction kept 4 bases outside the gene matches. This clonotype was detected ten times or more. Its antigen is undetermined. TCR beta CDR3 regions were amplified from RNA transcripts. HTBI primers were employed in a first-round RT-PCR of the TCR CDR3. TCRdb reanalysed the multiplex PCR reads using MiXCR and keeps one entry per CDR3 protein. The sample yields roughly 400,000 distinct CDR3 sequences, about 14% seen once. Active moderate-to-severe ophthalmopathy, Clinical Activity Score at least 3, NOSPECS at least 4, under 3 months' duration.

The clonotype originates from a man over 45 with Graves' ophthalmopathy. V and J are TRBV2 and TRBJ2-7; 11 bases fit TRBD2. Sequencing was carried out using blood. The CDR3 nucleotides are TGTGCCAGCAGTGATCCGACTAGCGGGAACTACGAGCAGTACTTC. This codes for CASSDPTSGNYEQYF.